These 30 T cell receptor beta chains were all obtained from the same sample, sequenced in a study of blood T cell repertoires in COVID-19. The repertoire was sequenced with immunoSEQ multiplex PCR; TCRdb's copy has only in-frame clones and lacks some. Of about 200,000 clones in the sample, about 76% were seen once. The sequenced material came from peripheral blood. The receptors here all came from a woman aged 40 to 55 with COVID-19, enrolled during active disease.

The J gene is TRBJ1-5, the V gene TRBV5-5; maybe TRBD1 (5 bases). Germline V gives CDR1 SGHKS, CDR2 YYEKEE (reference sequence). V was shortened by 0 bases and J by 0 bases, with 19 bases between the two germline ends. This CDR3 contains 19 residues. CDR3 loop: CASSLAWTFPSYSNQPQHF. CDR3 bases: TGTGCCAGCAGCTTGGCCTGGACATTCCCTTCTTATAGCAATCAGCCCCAGCATTTT.

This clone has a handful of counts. The CDR3 DNA reads TGCACCAGCAGCCTTCGGGTAGGAGAGGGTTGCTACGAGCAGTACTTC. Residues: CTSSLRVGEGCYEQYF. V gene TRBV1 combines with J gene TRBJ2-7; the tabulated D call, TRBD2, remains unverified against the DNA. TRBV1 is an annotated pseudogene. The CDR3 length is 16 residues.

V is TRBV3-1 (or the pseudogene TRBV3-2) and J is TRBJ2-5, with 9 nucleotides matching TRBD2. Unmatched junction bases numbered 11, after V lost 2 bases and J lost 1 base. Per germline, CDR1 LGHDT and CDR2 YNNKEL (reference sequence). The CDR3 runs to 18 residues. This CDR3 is CASSQRPSLAGSQETQYF. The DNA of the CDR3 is TGTGCCAGCAGCCAAAGGCCAAGTCTAGCGGGGTCCCAAGAGACCCAGTACTTC.

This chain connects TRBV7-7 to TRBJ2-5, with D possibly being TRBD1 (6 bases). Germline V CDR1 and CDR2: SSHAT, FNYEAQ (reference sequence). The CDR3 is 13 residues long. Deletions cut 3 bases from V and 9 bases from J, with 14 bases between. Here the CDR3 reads CASSLSTEGAQYF. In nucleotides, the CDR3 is TGTGCCAGCAGCTTGAGTACCGAGGGGGCCCAGTACTTC.

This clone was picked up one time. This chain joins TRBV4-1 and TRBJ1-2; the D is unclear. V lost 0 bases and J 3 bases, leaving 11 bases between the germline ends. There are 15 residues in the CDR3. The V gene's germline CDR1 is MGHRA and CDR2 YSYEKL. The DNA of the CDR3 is TGCGCCAGCAGCCAAGATCCGGGAGCTTACTATGGCTACACCTTC. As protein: CASSQDPGAYYGYTF.

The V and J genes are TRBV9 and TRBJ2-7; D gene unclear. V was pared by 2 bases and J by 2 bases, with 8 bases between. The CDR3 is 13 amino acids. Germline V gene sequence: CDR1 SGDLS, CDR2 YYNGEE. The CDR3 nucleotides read TGTGCCAGCAGCGTCGACACGACCTACGAGCAGTACTTC. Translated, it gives CASSVDTTYEQYF.

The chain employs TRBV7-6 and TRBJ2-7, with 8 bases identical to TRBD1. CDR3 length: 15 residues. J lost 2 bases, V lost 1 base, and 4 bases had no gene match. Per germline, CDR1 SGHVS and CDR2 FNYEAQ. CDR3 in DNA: TGTGCCAGCAGCTTAGGAGGACAGGGAACCTACGAGCAGTACTTC. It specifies CASSLGGQGTYEQYF.

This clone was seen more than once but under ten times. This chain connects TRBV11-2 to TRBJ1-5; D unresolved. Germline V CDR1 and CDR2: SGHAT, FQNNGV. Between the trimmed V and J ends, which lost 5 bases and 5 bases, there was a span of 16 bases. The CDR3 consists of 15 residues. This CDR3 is CASSPGPEKYQPQHF. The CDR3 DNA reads TGTGCCAGCAGCCCTGGCCCAGAAAAATATCAGCCCCAGCATTTT.

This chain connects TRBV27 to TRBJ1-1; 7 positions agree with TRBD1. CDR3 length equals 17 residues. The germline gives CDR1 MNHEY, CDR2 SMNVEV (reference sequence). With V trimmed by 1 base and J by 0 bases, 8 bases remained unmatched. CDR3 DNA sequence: TGTGCCAGCAGTTTATATACCCAGGGGACAGTGAACACTGAAGCTTTCTTT. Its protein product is CASSLYTQGTVNTEAFF.

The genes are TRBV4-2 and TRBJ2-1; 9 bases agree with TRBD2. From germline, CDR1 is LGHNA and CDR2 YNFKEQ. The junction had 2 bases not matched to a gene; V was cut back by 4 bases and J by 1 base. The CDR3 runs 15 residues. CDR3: CASSPLAGSYNEQFF. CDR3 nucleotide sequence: TGTGCCAGCAGCCCCCTAGCGGGGTCCTACAATGAGCAGTTCTTC.

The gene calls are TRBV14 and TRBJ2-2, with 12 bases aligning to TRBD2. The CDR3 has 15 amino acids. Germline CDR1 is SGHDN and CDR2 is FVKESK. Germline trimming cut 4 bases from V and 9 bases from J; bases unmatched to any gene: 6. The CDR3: CASSLGTSGYRELFF. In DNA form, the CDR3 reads TGTGCCAGCAGCCTTGGGACTAGCGGGTACCGGGAGCTGTTTTTT.

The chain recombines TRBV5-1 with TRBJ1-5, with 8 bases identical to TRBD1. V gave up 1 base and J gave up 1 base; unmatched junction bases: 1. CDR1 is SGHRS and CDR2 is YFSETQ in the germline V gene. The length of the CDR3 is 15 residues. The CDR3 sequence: CASSLTGGSNQPQHF. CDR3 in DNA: TGCGCCAGCAGCTTGACAGGGGGGAGCAATCAGCCCCAGCATTTT.

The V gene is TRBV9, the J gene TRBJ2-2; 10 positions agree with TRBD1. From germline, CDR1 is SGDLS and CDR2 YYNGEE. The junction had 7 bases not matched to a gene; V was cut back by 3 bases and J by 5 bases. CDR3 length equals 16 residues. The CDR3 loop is CASSALPGQGTGELFF. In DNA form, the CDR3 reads TGTGCCAGCAGCGCGCTACCGGGACAGGGGACCGGGGAGCTGTTTTTT.

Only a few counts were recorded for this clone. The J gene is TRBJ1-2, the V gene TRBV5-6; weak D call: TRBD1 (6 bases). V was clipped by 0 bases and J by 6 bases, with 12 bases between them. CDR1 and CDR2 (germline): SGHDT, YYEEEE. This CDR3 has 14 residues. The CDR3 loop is CASSLDRVRHGYTF. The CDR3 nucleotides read TGTGCCAGCAGCTTGGACAGGGTCCGGCATGGCTACACCTTC.

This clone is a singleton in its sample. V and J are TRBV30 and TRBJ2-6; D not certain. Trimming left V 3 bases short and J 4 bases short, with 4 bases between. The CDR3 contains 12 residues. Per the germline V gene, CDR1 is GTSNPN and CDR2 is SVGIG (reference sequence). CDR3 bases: TGTGCCTGGAGGTCAGGGGCCAACGTCCTGACTTTC. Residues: CAWRSGANVLTF.

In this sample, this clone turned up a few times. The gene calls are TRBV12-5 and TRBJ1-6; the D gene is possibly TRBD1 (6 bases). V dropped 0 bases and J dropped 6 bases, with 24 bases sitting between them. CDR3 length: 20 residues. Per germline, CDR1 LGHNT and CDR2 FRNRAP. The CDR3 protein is CASGLVLFGTGKWSNSPLHF. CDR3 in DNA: TGTGCTAGTGGTTTGGTACTCTTTGGCACAGGGAAGTGGAGTAATTCACCCCTCCACTTT.

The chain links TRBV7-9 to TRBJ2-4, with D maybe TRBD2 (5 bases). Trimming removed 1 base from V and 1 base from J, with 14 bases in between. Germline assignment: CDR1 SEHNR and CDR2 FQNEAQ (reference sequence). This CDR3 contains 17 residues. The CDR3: CASSLESTPGAKNIQYF. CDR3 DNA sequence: TGTGCCAGCAGCTTAGAATCCACCCCGGGGGCCAAAAACATTCAGTACTTC.

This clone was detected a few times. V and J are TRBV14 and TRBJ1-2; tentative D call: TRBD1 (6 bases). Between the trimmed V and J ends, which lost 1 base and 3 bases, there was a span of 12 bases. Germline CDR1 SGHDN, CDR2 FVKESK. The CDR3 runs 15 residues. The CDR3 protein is CASSQVAGADYGYTF. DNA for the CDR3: TGTGCCAGCAGCCAAGTCGCAGGGGCCGACTATGGCTACACCTTC.

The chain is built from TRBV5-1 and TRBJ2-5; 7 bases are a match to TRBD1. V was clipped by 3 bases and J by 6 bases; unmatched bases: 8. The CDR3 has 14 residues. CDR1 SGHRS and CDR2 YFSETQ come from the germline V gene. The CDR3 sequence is CASSSGQAVKTQYF. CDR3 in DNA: TGCGCCAGCAGCTCTGGACAGGCGGTGAAGACCCAGTACTTC.

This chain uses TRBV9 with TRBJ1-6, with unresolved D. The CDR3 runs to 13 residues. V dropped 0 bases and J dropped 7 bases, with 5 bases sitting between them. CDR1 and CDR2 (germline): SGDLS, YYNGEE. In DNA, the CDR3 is TGTGCCAGCAGCGTAGTCCTGAATTCACCCCTCCACTTT. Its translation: CASSVVLNSPLHF.

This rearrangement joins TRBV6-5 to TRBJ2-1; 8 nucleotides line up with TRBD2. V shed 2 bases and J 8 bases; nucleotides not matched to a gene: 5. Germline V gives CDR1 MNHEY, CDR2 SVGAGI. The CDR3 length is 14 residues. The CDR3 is CASSYAGGLDEQFF. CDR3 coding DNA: TGTGCCAGCAGTTACGCGGGAGGTTTGGATGAGCAGTTCTTC.

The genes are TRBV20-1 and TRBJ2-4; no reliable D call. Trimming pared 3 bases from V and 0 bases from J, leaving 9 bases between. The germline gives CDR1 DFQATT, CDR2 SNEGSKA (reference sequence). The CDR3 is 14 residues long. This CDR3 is CSASAAVAKNIQYF. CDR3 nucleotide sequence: TGCAGTGCTAGTGCGGCGGTAGCCAAAAACATTCAGTACTTC.

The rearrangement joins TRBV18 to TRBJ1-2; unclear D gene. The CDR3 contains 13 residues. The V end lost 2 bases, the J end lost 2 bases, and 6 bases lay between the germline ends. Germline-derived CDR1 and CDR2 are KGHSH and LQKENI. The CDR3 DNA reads TGTGCCAGCTCACCAAAGGAGAACTATGGCTACACCTTC. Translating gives CASSPKENYGYTF.

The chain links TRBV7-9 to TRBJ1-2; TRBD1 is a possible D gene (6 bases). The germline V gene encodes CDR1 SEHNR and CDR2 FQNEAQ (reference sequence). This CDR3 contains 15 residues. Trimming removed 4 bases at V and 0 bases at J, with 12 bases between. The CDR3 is CASSWDMLPNYGYTF. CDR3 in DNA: TGTGCCAGCAGCTGGGACATGTTGCCTAACTATGGCTACACCTTC.

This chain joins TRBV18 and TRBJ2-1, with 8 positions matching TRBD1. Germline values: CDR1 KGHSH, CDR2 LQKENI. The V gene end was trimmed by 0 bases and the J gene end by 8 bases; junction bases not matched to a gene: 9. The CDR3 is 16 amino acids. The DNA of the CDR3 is TGTGCCAGCTCACCACCTGGGACAGGAGTGTACTATGAGCAGTTCTTC. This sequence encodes CASSPPGTGVYYEQFF.

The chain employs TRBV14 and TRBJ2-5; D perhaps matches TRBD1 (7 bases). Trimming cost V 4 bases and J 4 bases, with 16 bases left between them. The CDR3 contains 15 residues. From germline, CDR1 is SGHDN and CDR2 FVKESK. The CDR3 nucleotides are TGTGCCAGCAGCCCGAGGACAGGAGGGGGAGAGACCCAGTACTTC. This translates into CASSPRTGGGETQYF.

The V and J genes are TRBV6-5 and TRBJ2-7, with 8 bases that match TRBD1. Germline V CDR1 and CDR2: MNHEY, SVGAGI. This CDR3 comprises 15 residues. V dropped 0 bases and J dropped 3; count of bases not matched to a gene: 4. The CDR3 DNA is TGTGCCAGCAGTTACTCGACAGGGGACAACTACGAGCAGTACTTC. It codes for CASSYSTGDNYEQYF.

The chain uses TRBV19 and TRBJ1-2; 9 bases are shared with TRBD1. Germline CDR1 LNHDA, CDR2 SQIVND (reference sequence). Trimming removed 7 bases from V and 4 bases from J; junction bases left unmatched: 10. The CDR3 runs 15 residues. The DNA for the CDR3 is TGTGCCAGTACGGGACAGGGAAGTTTGGGCTATGGCTACACCTTC. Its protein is CASTGQGSLGYGYTF.

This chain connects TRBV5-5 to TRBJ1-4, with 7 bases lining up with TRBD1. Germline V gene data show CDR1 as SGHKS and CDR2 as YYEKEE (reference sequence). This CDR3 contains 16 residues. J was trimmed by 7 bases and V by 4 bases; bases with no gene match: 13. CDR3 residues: CASSASGRGRLEKLFF. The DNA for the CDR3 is TGTGCCAGCAGCGCTTCCGGTAGGGGGCGACTTGAAAAACTGTTTTTT.

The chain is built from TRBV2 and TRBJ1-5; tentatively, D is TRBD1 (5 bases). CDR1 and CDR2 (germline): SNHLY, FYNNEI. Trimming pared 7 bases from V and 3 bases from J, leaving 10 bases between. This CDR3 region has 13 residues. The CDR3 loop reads CASKRGSNQPQHF. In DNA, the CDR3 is TGTGCCAGCAAAAGGGGATCCAATCAGCCCCAGCATTTT.